This TCR beta chain was identified during a study of T cells of healthy individuals (dated by TCRdb to 2017 to 2018). This clonotype was counted only a few times. It has no known antigen specificity. The sample holds no much larger clone one base away, and base qualities are not on file. Deletion took 7 bases off V and 2 bases off J, with a span of 7 bases between the germline ends. The CDR3 runs 12 amino acids, cysteine and phenylalanine included. Left in the record is the CDR3 DNA by itself, 36 bases read in frame from the first base. The germline V gene gives CDR1 as SNHLY and CDR2 as FYNNEI. Libraries came from 5' RACE. Sequencer: Illumina MiSeq. In TCRdb, the public reads were trimmed at Q25 with fastp and aligned with MiXCR, with productive beta chains retained. Each CDR3 protein gets just one entry, which takes the most common genes and DNA from the rows behind it. The sample includes nearly 100,000 distinct CDR3 sequences, with roughly a sixth observed a single time. Together, the top ten hold about 6% of the sample.

The clonotype originates from a human donor in good health. The V gene is TRBV2 and the J gene is TRBJ2-3; possibly the D gene is TRBD1, per 5 matching bases. The CDR3 sequence is CASTDNTDTQYF. The DNA sequence reads TGTGCCAGCACGGACAACACAGATACGCAGTATTTT.